This note documents a single T cell receptor (beta chain) sequence. Its cognate antigen is unknown. Germline V gene lookup returns CDR1 LNHDA and CDR2 SQIVND (reference sequence). Deletions cut 5 bases from V and 6 bases from J, with 17 bases between. The CDR3 is 14 amino acids. Generated by immunoSEQ multiplex PCR, the TCRdb table keeps only in-frame clones and is missing some. The repertoire has about 510,000 clones, 95% to 97% of them found once; the top ten carry about 0.064%. This record comes from a study of shared clonotypes between healthy human individuals. Study-level background: Each donor's CD4 naive and CD4 memory cells filled three plates apiece, CD8 naive two, and CD8 memory one. Whole-study findings and limits: Memory subsets had estimated richness that was generally smaller than that of naive subsets. Clonotypes shared by all four donors outscored non-shared clonotypes in generation probability. Sampling covered blood only; tissue repertoires likely differ.

Sequenced: naive CD4+ T cells sorted from blood. Described subset: CD45RA+ positively selected. The receptor's source is a young woman in good health. The chain carries TRBV19 and TRBJ2-7; D remains unclear. The CDR3 loop is CASSAGPARGEQYF. The CDR3 bases are TGTGCCAGTAGTGCAGGACCCGCTCGCGGCGAGCAGTACTTC.